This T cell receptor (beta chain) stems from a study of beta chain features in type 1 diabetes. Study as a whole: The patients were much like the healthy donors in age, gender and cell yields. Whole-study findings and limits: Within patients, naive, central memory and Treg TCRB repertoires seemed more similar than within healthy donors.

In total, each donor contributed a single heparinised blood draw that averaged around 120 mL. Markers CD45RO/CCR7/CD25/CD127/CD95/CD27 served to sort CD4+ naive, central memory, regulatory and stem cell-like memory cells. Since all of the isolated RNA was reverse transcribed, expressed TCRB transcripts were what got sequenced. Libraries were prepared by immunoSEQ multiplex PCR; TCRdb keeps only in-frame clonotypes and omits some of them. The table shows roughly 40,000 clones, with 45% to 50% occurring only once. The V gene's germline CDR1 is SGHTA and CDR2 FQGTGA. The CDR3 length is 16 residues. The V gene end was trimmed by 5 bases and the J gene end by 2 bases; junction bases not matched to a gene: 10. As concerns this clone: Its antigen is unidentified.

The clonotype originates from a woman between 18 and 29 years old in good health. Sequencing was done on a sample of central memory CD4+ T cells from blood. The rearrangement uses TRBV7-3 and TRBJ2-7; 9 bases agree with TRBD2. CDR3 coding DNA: TGTGCCAGCAGCCCTATTCACGGACTAGCGCCCTACGAGCAGTACTTC. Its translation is CASSPIHGLAPYEQYF.